The clone carrying this T cell receptor beta chain came up many times. The data derive from a study of glioma-infiltrating T cells. Amplification of TCR alpha and beta CDR3 regions from RNA used iRepertoire nested multiplex PCR. From the multiplex PCR reads, TCRdb called clonotypes with MiXCR, one entry per CDR3 protein. The sample includes some 85,000 distinct CDR3 sequences, approximately 22% of them seen just once. Per the germline V gene, CDR1 is MNHNS and CDR2 is SASEGT. Trimming removed 5 bases at V and 4 bases at J, with 7 bases between. The CDR3 covers 12 residues. The specimen was glioma tissue, nonneoplastic brain tissue, or PBMCs (not recorded which). The TCR sequence derives from a human donor with low-grade glioma or glioblastoma, undergoing nonglioma brain surgery, or in good health (not recorded which). The chain uses TRBV6-1 and TRBJ2-3; the D is unclear. The CDR3 region is CASSSPADTQYF. The CDR3 bases are TGTGCCAGCAGTTCCCCGGCAGATACGCAGTATTTT.